Sequencing of this T cell receptor (beta chain) was carried out in a study of identical twins (dated by TCRdb to the mid-2010s). Looking at the study overall: TCR alpha and beta repertoires from monozygotic twins, unrelated adults of various ages and cord blood were deep-sequenced to test whether fetal clonotypes persist. To rule out contamination, the twin experiments were replicated at different times with different library preparation protocols.

What the authors observed across the whole study: Fewer insertions were carried by abundant cord blood beta clonotypes, a similar but weaker trend appeared in young adult naive repertoires, and no such trend appeared in memory repertoires. Out-of-frame TCR alpha sequences shared between twins showed an excess of low generation-probability sequences compared with coincidental sharing between unrelated individuals. Because the same donors could not be followed over many years, conclusions were based on cross-sectional statistical analysis. The excess sharing between twins in beta out-of-frame sequences was weaker because fewer shared sequences reduced the signal-to-noise ratio. Invariant T cells such as MAIT and iNKT could partly confound zero-insertion analyses, although diverse VJ usage argued against such confounding for most clonotypes. Out-of-frame TCR alpha sharing in monozygotic twins was systematically underestimated by recombination models, whereas sharing between unrelated individuals was in agreement with the recombination models.

This clonotype was seen a handful of times. Its target antigen remains unknown. Qualities for individual bases were not recorded, and no much larger clone is one base off. Every donor in the study was a healthy Caucasian. Three pairs of female monozygotic twins, all aged about 18 to 30 years, were included in the twin cohort. RNA for TCR libraries was isolated from peripheral blood mononuclear cells. The library was obtained by 5' RACE. TCRdb shows the sequencer as Illumina HiSeq 2000. Template switching added a universal primer binding site, and the final cDNA carried a unique molecular identifier that allowed TCR cDNA molecules to be counted accurately. First-strand cDNA for TCR alpha and beta chains was synthesized from specific primers in the conserved constant-segment region. To control for contamination, each cDNA library was double barcoded with a SMART-Mk sample barcode plus Illumina barcodes. TruSeq adapter sequences along with Illumina sample barcodes were introduced in two successive PCR steps. TCR alpha and beta cDNA libraries were sequenced on the Illumina HiSeq platform with custom primers. Per the source publication's procedure: MiGEC processed the raw reads to extract unique molecular identifiers, while MiXCR was used to determine the CDR3 positions. Recombination models were inferred per individual with the repgenHMM and IGoR tools using an EM algorithm. The analysis of shared clonotypes was done with the tcR package in R, with sharing normalized by the product of cloneset sizes. To study raw recombination without the effects of thymic and clonal selection, out-of-frame nonproductive sequences were analyzed. TCRdb passed the public sequencing reads through fastp at Q25 and MiXCR, retaining productive beta sequences. CDR3 protein duplicates are merged, each entry listing the most common genes and DNA. These V and J calls are TCRdb output, not the study's own analysis. This sample has just under 650,000 distinct CDR3 sequences in its table, and 7.1% of those were observed once. 1.6% of the sample is taken by the ten largest.

The CDR3 goes from the cysteine to the phenylalanine over 14 residues. Of all the DNA, just the CDR3 is kept, 42 bases in frame from base 1. V and J lose 6 bases and 5 bases, and a span of 17 bases separates them. These data also featured in a second study, about yellow fever vaccine responses in identical twins. The second study, in turn, reports: According to the authors, in identical twins the way T cells responded to vaccination appeared partly convergent and partly personalized. Focusing on identical twins, the study followed the T cell clones that responded to the vaccine, and did so with precision.

Sequencing input: PBMCs. The V and J segments used are TRBV12-3 or TRBV12-4 and TRBJ2-7; the D call is possibly TRBD1 or TRBD2, each sharing 7 bases. This receptor was taken from a woman under 30 in good health. In nucleotide form, the sequence is TGTGCCAGCAGCTTCAGCGGGACAGCTCACGAGCAGTACTTC. Its amino acids are CASSFSGTAHEQYF.